This T cell receptor beta chain was identified during a study of CD8+CD57+ T cells in acquired aplastic anemia. Overall study findings and caveats: Patients and controls shared approximately 28 CD8+ CDR3 sequences.

The CDR3 extends over 12 amino acids. Germline CDR1 and CDR2: KGHDR and SFDVKD. Genomic DNA constituted the template upon which TCR beta VDJ and CDR3 profiling was performed. TCRdb reprocessed the reads with MiXCR, giving one entry per CDR3 protein. The sample records roughly 200,000 distinct CDR3 sequences, nearly 65% being singletons. The sequenced patients had an expansion of CD8+CD57+ cells seen by flow cytometry. With respect to this clonotype: Its antigen is still unknown. Mismatch with germline at one junction end may stem from a read error.

The chain recombines TRBV24-1 with TRBJ1-2; D is ambiguous. This TCR derives from a human donor with aplastic anemia. The source material was sorted CD4+, CD8+, or CD8+CD57+ T cells (not recorded which) from PBMCs. Here the CDR3 DNA reads TGTGCCACCAGTGACCACGCGTATTTCTTCGCCTTC. This encodes CATSDHAYFFAF.